The TCR beta chain under discussion was sequenced for a study of T cell responses to AZD1222 COVID-19 vaccine. Trimming at V came to 5 bases and at J to 1 base, leaving 3 bases not matched to a gene. Germline lookup yields CDR1 SNHLY and CDR2 FYNNEI. The CDR3 has 14 residues. Method: immunoSEQ multiplex PCR; TCRdb's copy keeps in-frame clones and lacks some. The table includes about 170,000 clones, 90% detected once. The material sequenced was peripheral blood, taken on day 0 of AZD1222 vaccination. The rearrangement joins TRBV2 to TRBJ1-1; 8 positions agree with TRBD1. The receptor's source is an adult in good health. The CDR3 DNA sequence: TGTGCCAGCAGTCCTGGGACAGGGAACACTGAAGCTTTCTTT. Amino acid sequence: CASSPGTGNTEAFF.